Presented here are 28 T cell receptor beta chains from one specimen sequenced in a study of T cells after yellow fever vaccination (dated by TCRdb to between 2017 and 2020). Interpreted using the paper, the treatment or condition label stands for: live attenuated yellow fever vaccine strain. The library was prepared using 5' RACE. TCRdb lists the instrument as Illumina NovaSeq 6000. TCRdb reprocessing: public reads trimmed at Q25 with fastp, clones called with MiXCR, in-frame beta chains kept. For every CDR3 protein sequence, its rows merge into one entry that carries the most common genes and DNA. The sample data list 250,000 to 300,000 distinct CDR3 sequences, and roughly 4.8% of these were observed just once. The ten largest clonotypes hold roughly 3.3% of the sample. The starting material was CD4+ T cells sorted from PBMCs, obtained on the day of the yellow fever booster vaccination. Every receptor here comes from a man younger than 35 who received the YFV17D yellow fever vaccine.

CDR3 protein: CASSSHQVADGYTF. The CDR3 nucleotides are TGTGCCAGCAGTTCCCACCAGGTTGCAGATGGCTACACCTTC. The chain employs TRBV27 and TRBJ1-2; D call uncertain. Trimming pared 4 bases from V and 6 bases from J, leaving 15 bases between. Germline V gene sequence: CDR1 MNHEY, CDR2 SMNVEV (reference sequence). The CDR3 is 14 amino acids.

The rearrangement links TRBV20-1 to TRBJ2-2; the match to TRBD2 covers 11 bases. This CDR3 is 15 amino acids long. Germline-derived CDR1 and CDR2 are DFQATT and SNEGSKA (reference sequence). Trimming cost V 1 base and J 4 bases; bases outside gene matches: 2. DNA of the CDR3: TGCAGTGCTAGAGCCGGGACTAGCGGCACCGGGGAGCTGTTTTTT. Amino acids: CSARAGTSGTGELFF.

The gene calls are TRBV5-1 and TRBJ1-1; D may be TRBD1 (5 bases). V lost 0 bases and J 0 bases, leaving 9 bases between the germline ends. Germline V CDR1 and CDR2: SGHRS, YFSETQ. The CDR3 spans 15 residues. The CDR3 sequence is CASSLAAGMNTEAFF. CDR3 bases: TGCGCCAGCAGCTTGGCGGCAGGGATGAACACTGAAGCTTTCTTT.

V is TRBV6-2 or TRBV6-3 and J is TRBJ2-1; 9 bases fit TRBD1. The CDR3 loop spans 13 amino acids. Per the germline V gene, CDR1 is MNHEY and CDR2 is SVGEGT. The junction had 9 bases not matched to a gene; V was cut back by 11 bases and J by 7 bases. The DNA for the CDR3 is TGTGCCGGCCAGAGAGACAGGGGGAATGAGCAGTTCTTC. Amino acids: CAGQRDRGNEQFF.

Ten or more counts support this clonotype. The chain joins TRBV2 to TRBJ2-5; no definite D call. Germline V gives CDR1 SNHLY, CDR2 FYNNEI. V gave up 1 base and J gave up 7 bases, with 13 bases separating them. The CDR3 totals 14 residues. DNA of the CDR3: TGTGCCAGCAGTGAAGGGGTAGTAGGACGGACCCAGTACTTC. It specifies CASSEGVVGRTQYF.

V usage is TRBV5-1 and J usage is TRBJ1-3, with D unclear. The germline V gene has CDR1 SGHRS and CDR2 YFSETQ. There are 15 residues in the CDR3. Trimming removed 3 bases from V and 0 bases from J, with 10 bases in between. CDR3 sequence (DNA): TGCGCCAGCAGCTCCATCGGGCCCTCTGGAAACACCATATATTTT. Amino acids: CASSSIGPSGNTIYF.

The rearrangement uses TRBV3-1 and TRBJ2-1, with 10 nucleotides matching TRBD1. V lost 5 bases, J lost 6 bases, and 7 bases stayed unmatched. The CDR3 extends over 15 amino acids. Germline-derived CDR1 and CDR2 are LGHDT and YNNKEL (reference sequence). The CDR3 reads CASSVGTGVFNEQFF. The CDR3 nucleotides are TGTGCCAGCAGCGTTGGGACAGGGGTATTCAATGAGCAGTTCTTC.

This clonotype came up many times. CDR3 amino acids: CASSSGPSNSPLHF. The CDR3 DNA reads as TGTGCCAGCAGTTCCGGGCCTTCCAATTCACCCCTCCACTTT. J is TRBJ1-6 and V is TRBV7-2, with D hard to call. From germline, CDR1 is SGHTA and CDR2 FQGNSA. V lost 6 bases and J lost 7, with 13 bases in between. This CDR3 has 14 amino acids.

The V call is TRBV7-9, the J call TRBJ1-3, with TRBD1 as a possible D gene (5 bases). Germline V gives CDR1 SEHNR, CDR2 FQNEAQ (reference sequence). Trimming cost V 10 bases and J 1 base, with 17 bases left between them. The CDR3 spans 15 residues. The CDR3: CANSWDGSSGNTIYF. CDR3 nucleotides: TGTGCCAACTCCTGGGACGGTTCATCTGGAAACACCATATATTTT.

This clonotype came up a few times. The chain combines TRBV12-5 with TRBJ1-1; 7 bases line up with TRBD1. V lost 1 base to trimming and J lost 10 bases; unmatched junction nucleotides: 3. The CDR3 is made up of 12 amino acids. The germline gives CDR1 LGHNT, CDR2 FRNRAP. CDR3 in DNA: TGTGCTAGTGGTTTGGGGACAGGTCGAGCTTTCTTT. This sequence encodes CASGLGTGRAFF.

This clonotype appeared a few times. The V gene is TRBV7-7, the J gene TRBJ2-5; D ambiguous. CDR1 and CDR2 from the germline V gene are SSHAT and FNYEAQ (reference sequence). The CDR3 totals 14 residues. Trimming shortened V by 2 bases and J by 5 bases, and 12 bases separated the two germline ends. The CDR3 is CASSLNSVGETQYF. The CDR3 bases are TGTGCCAGCAGCTTAAACTCCGTCGGGGAGACCCAGTACTTC.

This clonotype was counted many times. This chain links TRBV29-1 with TRBJ1-5; D uncertain. The CDR3 spans 12 residues. CDR1 SQVTM and CDR2 ANQGSEA come from the germline V gene. Deletions cut 4 bases from V and 5 bases from J, with 9 bases between. As DNA, the CDR3 is TGCAGCGTTGCGGACTTCCATCAGCCCCAGCATTTT. Translated: CSVADFHQPQHF.

This clonotype was found a few times. The gene calls are TRBV19 and TRBJ1-2; no firm D call. The CDR3 length is 13 residues. The germline V gene has CDR1 LNHDA and CDR2 SQIVND (reference sequence). Trimming left V 3 bases short and J 2 bases short, with 7 bases between. CDR3 residues: CASSISSNYGYTF. The DNA of the CDR3 is TGTGCCAGTAGTATTTCCAGCAACTATGGCTACACCTTC.

This chain links TRBV4-2 with TRBJ1-2; 7 nucleotides line up with TRBD1. Germline V CDR1 and CDR2: LGHNA, YNFKEQ. The V and J ends lost 2 bases and 2 bases, in that order; junction bases with no gene match: 2. This CDR3 has 14 residues. Written as DNA, the CDR3 is TGTGCCAGCAGCCAAACAGGGGCCAACTATGGCTACACCTTC. Protein sequence: CASSQTGANYGYTF.

This chain links TRBV5-1 with TRBJ1-3; 7 nucleotides line up with TRBD1. The CDR3 loop spans 14 amino acids. V trimming: 6 bases; J trimming: 1 base; junction bases outside the gene matches: 4. CDR1 and CDR2 (germline): SGHRS, YFSETQ. The CDR3 loop reads CASKQGTSGNTIYF. Here the CDR3 DNA reads TGCGCCAGCAAACAGGGGACTTCTGGAAACACCATATATTTT.

This clonotype was observed a handful of times. The chain joins TRBV6-5 to TRBJ1-6; 9 nucleotides match TRBD1. J was trimmed by 9 bases and V by 0 bases; bases with no gene match: 9. The CDR3 is made up of 17 amino acids. The germline CDR1 and CDR2 sequences are MNHEY and SVGAGI. The CDR3 sequence: CASSYSLAGTGSSPLHF. CDR3 nucleotide sequence: TGTGCCAGCAGTTACTCGTTGGCGGGGACAGGGAGTTCACCCCTCCACTTT.

This clonotype appeared a few times. The V call is TRBV4-2, the J call TRBJ1-2; D ambiguous. Deletions cut 2 bases from V and 12 bases from J, with 19 bases between. The CDR3 sequence is 14 residues long. Germline CDR1 reads LGHNA; CDR2 reads YNFKEQ. Here the CDR3 reads CASSQLGFLFENTF. CDR3 bases: TGTGCCAGCAGCCAACTGGGATTCCTATTTGAGAACACCTTC.

This clonotype has a count of ten or more. This chain's CDR3 is CASSSVQGWETQYF. CDR3 DNA sequence: TGTGCCAGCAGCTCTGTACAGGGTTGGGAGACCCAGTACTTC. This chain joins TRBV11-2 and TRBJ2-5; the D gene is possibly TRBD1 (6 bases). Germline lookup yields CDR1 SGHAT and CDR2 FQNNGV. The CDR3 covers 14 residues. Between the trimmed V and J ends, which lost 4 bases and 5 bases, there was a span of 14 bases. The whole variable domain, filled in from reference TRBV11-2 and TRBJ2-5, reads EAGVAQSPRYKIIEKRQSVAFWCNPISGHATLYWYQQILGQGPKLLIQFQNNGVVDDSQLPKDRFSAERLKGVDSTLKIQPAKLEDSAVYLCASSSVQGWETQYFGPGTRLLVL.

This clonotype was counted between two and nine times. The CDR3 nucleotides are TGTGCCAGCAGTTCGTCAGGGGTCCCCCATCAGCCCCAGCATTTT. Its translation: CASSSSGVPHQPQHF. The chain carries TRBV6-2 or TRBV6-3 and TRBJ1-5; the D gene is possibly TRBD1 (6 bases). The germline gives CDR1 MNHEY, CDR2 SVGEGT. The V end lost 4 bases, the J end lost 5 bases, and 15 bases lay between the germline ends. This CDR3 region has 15 residues.

This clonotype was detected ten times or more. V usage is TRBV5-1 and J usage is TRBJ2-7, with D hard to call. The germline gives CDR1 SGHRS, CDR2 YFSETQ. The CDR3 covers 15 residues. Between the trimmed V and J ends, which lost 0 bases and 3 bases, there was a span of 13 bases. CDR3 region: CASSLVPGALYEQYV. In DNA form, the CDR3 reads TGCGCCAGCAGCTTGGTCCCAGGAGCCCTCTACGAGCAGTACGTC.

This clonotype was recorded at least ten times. The rearrangement links TRBV7-6 to TRBJ2-6; D is unresolved. This CDR3 spans 14 amino acids. Trimming removed 6 bases at V and 2 bases at J, with 8 bases between. Per the germline V gene, CDR1 is SGHVS and CDR2 is FNYEAQ. The CDR3 DNA sequence: TGTGCCAGCAGTTTAATGGCTGGGGCCAACGTCCTGACTTTC. Amino acids: CASSLMAGANVLTF.

In this sample, this clonotype turned up many times. The chain is built from TRBV7-2 and TRBJ2-7; 10 positions match TRBD1. Trimming took 6 bases from V and 3 from J; bases not matched to a gene: 8. Germline V lookup: CDR1 SGHTA, CDR2 FQGNSA. The CDR3 consists of 15 residues. The CDR3 DNA reads as TGTGCCAGCAGAACTACGGGACAGGGGAGCTACGAGCAGTACTTC. Translated, it gives CASRTTGQGSYEQYF.

This chain connects TRBV19 to TRBJ1-6; 8 bases line up with TRBD1. The CDR3 extends over 15 amino acids. V lost 5 bases, J lost 9 bases, and 9 bases stayed unmatched. Germline V gene data show CDR1 as LNHDA and CDR2 as SQIVND (reference sequence). The CDR3 region has the DNA TGTGCCAGTAGTGCTGGACAGGGTATTTCTTCACCCCTCCACTTT. Translated: CASSAGQGISSPLHF.

This clonotype was counted between two and nine times. The chain is built from TRBV5-1 and TRBJ1-1, with 8 bases aligning to TRBD1. J lost 3 bases, V lost 4 bases, and 8 bases had no gene match. Germline lookup yields CDR1 SGHRS and CDR2 YFSETQ. The CDR3 has 15 amino acids. DNA of the CDR3: TGCGCCAGCAGCCGAGGGGGACAGGAGGACACTGAAGCTTTCTTT. It is translated as CASSRGGQEDTEAFF. Filled out from reference TRBV5-1 and TRBJ1-1, the complete variable domain reads KAGVTQTPRYLIKTRGQQVTLSCSPISGHRSVSWYQQTPGQGLQFLFEYFSETQRNKGNFPGRFSGRQFSNSRSEMNVSTLELGDSALYLCASSRGGQEDTEAFFGQGTRLTVV.

Many counts were recorded for this clonotype. The CDR3 loop reads CSAKAGQGYEQYF. CDR3 nucleotides: TGCAGTGCCAAGGCAGGGCAGGGGTACGAGCAGTACTTC. V and J are TRBV20-1 and TRBJ2-7; tentative D call: TRBD1 (6 bases). From germline, CDR1 is DFQATT and CDR2 SNEGSKA (reference sequence). This CDR3 region has 13 residues. The V and J ends lost 6 bases and 4 bases respectively, with 16 bases between them.

The sample holds many counts of this clonotype. This rearrangement joins TRBV29-1 to TRBJ2-5; 11 bases are a match to TRBD2. V lost 5 bases and J lost 7; bases outside the gene matches: 15. Germline-derived CDR1 and CDR2 are SQVTM and ANQGSEA. The CDR3 has 16 residues. For the CDR3, the DNA is TGCAGCGTTAATCTAGCGGGGGGCGCTTATAAGGGGACCCAGTACTTC. It yields the protein CSVNLAGGAYKGTQYF. The variable domain in full, with the rest retrieved from reference TRBV29-1 and TRBJ2-5, is SAVISQKPSRDICQRGTSLTIQCQVDSQVTMMFWYRQQPGQSLTLIATANQGSEATYESGFVIDKFPISRPNLTFSTLTVSNMSPEDSSIYLCSVNLAGGAYKGTQYFGPGTRLLVL.

The chain combines TRBV5-1 with TRBJ1-1; D is unclear. CDR1 and CDR2 from the germline V gene are SGHRS and YFSETQ. The CDR3 contains 13 residues. V lost 3 bases, J lost 6 bases, and 12 bases lay in between. The DNA for the CDR3 is TGCGCCAGCAGCTCAGATGGAGGAGCTGAAGCTTTCTTT. It codes for CASSSDGGAEAFF.

In its sample, this clonotype was seen many times. This chain connects TRBV20-1 to TRBJ2-7, with TRBD1 as a possible D gene (6 bases). Germline V gene data show CDR1 as DFQATT and CDR2 as SNEGSKA (reference sequence). The ends were cut back, 0 bases at V and 2 bases at J, with 8 bases in the middle. The CDR3 runs to 13 residues. Here the CDR3 DNA reads TGCAGTGCTAGAGACAGGGGAGCCTACGAGCAGTACTTC. As protein: CSARDRGAYEQYF.